The following is a T cell receptor (beta chain) sequence with its context. The CDR3 length is 15 residues. In germline, CDR1 is LNHDA, CDR2 SQIVND (reference sequence). V lost 5 bases to trimming and J lost 1 base, with 12 bases between them. This specimen comes from a study of control samples from healthy donors and cancer patients. Only in-frame clones appear in the TCRdb table, and some are missing; sequencing was by immunoSEQ multiplex PCR. The sample yields tens of thousands of clones, 95% to 96% seen once. The receptor's source is a woman younger than 45 in good health. The sample was blood. The V and J genes are TRBV19 and TRBJ1-5, with D tentatively TRBD1 (6 bases). CDR3 nucleotide sequence: TGTGCCAGTAGTCCCACAGGGCCCAGCAATCAGCCCCAGCATTTT. Protein: CASSPTGPSNQPQHF.